The T cell receptor beta chain described here comes from a study of blood T cell repertoires in COVID-19. The repertoire was sequenced with immunoSEQ multiplex PCR; TCRdb's copy has only in-frame clones and lacks some. Of 90,000 to 110,000 clones in the sample, more than 80% were seen once. This clone is a singleton in its sample. V gave up 5 bases and J gave up 5 bases; unmatched junction bases: 10. The CDR3 has 15 residues. From germline, CDR1 is SGHRS and CDR2 YFSETQ. This chain uses TRBV5-1 with TRBJ2-7; 10 positions agree with TRBD1. Sequenced: peripheral blood. The receptor was derived from a human donor in a cohort sampled during active COVID-19. The CDR3 loop is CASRRTGGEGNEQYF. In nucleotides, the CDR3 is TGCGCCAGCAGGCGGACAGGGGGAGAAGGGAACGAGCAGTACTTC.